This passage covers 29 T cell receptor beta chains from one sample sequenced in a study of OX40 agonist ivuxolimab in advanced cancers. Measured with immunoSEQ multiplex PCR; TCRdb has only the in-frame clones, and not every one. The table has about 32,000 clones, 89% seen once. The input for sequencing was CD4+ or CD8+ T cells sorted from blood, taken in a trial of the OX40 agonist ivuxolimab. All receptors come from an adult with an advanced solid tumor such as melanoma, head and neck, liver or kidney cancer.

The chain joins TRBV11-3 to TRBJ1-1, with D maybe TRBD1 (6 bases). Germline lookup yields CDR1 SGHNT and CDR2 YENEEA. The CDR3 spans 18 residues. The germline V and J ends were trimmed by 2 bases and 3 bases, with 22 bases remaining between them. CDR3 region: CASSLRWQVREGDTEAFF. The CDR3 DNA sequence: TGTGCCAGCAGCTTAAGGTGGCAGGTAAGAGAGGGGGACACTGAAGCTTTCTTT. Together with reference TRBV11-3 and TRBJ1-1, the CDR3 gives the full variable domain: EAGVVQSPRYKIIEKKQPVAFWCNPISGHNTLYWYLQNLGQGPELLIRYENEEAVDDSQLPKDRFSAERLKGVDSTLKIQPAELGDSAVYLCASSLRWQVREGDTEAFFGQGTRLTVV.

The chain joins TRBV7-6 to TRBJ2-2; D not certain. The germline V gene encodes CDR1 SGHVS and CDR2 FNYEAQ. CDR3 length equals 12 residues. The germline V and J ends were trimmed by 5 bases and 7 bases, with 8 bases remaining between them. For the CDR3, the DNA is TGTGCCAGCAGCCCCATCCGCGGGGAGCTGTTTTTT. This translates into CASSPIRGELFF.

This CDR3 is CASSFQEGRTDTQYF. The CDR3 DNA sequence: TGTGCCAGCAGCTTTCAGGAGGGCCGCACAGATACGCAGTATTTT. The rearrangement joins TRBV11-2 to TRBJ2-3; D may be TRBD2 (6 bases). The germline V and J ends were trimmed by 3 bases and 1 base, with 11 bases remaining between them. Germline loops: CDR1 SGHAT, CDR2 FQNNGV. This CDR3 has 15 amino acids. The whole variable domain, remainder taken from reference TRBV11-2 and TRBJ2-3, is EAGVAQSPRYKIIEKRQSVAFWCNPISGHATLYWYQQILGQGPKLLIQFQNNGVVDDSQLPKDRFSAERLKGVDSTLKIQPAKLEDSAVYLCASSFQEGRTDTQYFGPGTRLTVL.

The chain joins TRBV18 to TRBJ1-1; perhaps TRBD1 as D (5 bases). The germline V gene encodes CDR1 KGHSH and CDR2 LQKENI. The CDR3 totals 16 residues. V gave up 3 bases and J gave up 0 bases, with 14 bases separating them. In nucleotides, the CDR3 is TGTGCCAGCTCACCGTTATCGACAGCTATGAACACTGAAGCTTTCTTT. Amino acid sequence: CASSPLSTAMNTEAFF.

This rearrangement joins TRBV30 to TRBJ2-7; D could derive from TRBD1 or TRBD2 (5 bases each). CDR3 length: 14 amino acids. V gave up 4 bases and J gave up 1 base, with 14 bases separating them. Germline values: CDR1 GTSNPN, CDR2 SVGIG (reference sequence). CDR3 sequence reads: CAWTPGPTSYEQYF. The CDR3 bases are TGTGCCTGGACCCCGGGACCGACGTCCTACGAGCAGTACTTC.

CDR3 amino acids: CASSESDKYEQYF. CDR3 nucleotide sequence: TGTGCCAGCAGCGAATCTGACAAATACGAGCAGTACTTC. The rearrangement links TRBV6-1 to TRBJ2-7; no reliable D call. Germline V CDR1 and CDR2: MNHNS, SASEGT. V lost 6 bases and J 4 bases, leaving 13 bases between the germline ends. CDR3 length: 13 residues.

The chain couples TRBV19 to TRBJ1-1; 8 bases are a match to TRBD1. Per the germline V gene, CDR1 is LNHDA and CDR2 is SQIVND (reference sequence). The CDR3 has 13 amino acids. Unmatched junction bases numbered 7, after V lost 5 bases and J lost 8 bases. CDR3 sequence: CASSWDRSMEAFF. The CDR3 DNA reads TGTGCCAGTAGTTGGGACAGGTCCATGGAAGCTTTCTTT.

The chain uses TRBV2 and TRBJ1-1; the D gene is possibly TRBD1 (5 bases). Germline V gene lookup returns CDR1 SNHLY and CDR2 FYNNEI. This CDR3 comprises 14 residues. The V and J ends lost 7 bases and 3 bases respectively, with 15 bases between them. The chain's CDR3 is CASTPYLGDTEAFF. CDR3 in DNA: TGTGCCAGCACCCCTTATTTAGGGGACACTGAAGCTTTCTTT.

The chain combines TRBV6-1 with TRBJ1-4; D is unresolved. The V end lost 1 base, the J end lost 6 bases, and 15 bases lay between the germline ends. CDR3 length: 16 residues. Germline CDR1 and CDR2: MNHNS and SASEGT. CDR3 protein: CASSEGTAGFDEKLFF. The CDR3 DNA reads TGTGCCAGCAGTGAAGGAACAGCAGGTTTCGATGAAAAACTGTTTTTT.

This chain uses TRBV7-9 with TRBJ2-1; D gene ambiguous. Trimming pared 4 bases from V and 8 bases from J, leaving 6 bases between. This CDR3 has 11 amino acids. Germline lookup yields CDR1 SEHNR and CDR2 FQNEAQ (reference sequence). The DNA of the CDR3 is TGTGCCAGCAGCTCTGAGGATGAGCAGTTCTTC. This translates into CASSSEDEQFF.

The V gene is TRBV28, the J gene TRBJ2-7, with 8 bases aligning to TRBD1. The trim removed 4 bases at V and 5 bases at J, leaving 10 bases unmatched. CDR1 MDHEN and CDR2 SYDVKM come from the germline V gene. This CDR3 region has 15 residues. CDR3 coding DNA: TGTGCCAGCAGTTCGGGACAGGTCGCTTTTGACGAGCAGTACTTC. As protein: CASSSGQVAFDEQYF.

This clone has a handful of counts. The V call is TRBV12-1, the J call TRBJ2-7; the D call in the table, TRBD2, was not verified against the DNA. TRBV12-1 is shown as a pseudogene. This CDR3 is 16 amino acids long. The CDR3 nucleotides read TGTGCCAGCAGCTTGAGGTTCCGGGAGGGCCCCGACGAGCAGTACTTC. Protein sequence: CASSLRFREGPDEQYF.

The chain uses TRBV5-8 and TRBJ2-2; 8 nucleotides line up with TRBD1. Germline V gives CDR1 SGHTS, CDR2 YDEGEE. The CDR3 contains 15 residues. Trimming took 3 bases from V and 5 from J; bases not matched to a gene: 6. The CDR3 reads CASSSQGAGTGELFF. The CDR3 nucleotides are TGTGCCAGCAGCTCGCAGGGGGCTGGGACCGGGGAGCTGTTTTTT. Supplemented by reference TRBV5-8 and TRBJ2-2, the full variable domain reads EAGVTQSPTHLIKTRGQQATLRCSPISGHTSVYWYQQALGLGLQFLLWYDEGEERNRGNFPPRFSGRQFPNYSSELNVNALELEDSALYLCASSSQGAGTGELFFGEGSRLTVL.

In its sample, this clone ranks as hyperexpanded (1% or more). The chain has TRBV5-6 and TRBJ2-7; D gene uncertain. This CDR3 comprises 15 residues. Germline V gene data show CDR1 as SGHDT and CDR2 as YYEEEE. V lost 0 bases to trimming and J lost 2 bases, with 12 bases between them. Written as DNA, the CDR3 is TGTGCCAGCAGCTTGGGGAGCAGGTTCGCCTACGAGCAGTACTTC. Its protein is CASSLGSRFAYEQYF.

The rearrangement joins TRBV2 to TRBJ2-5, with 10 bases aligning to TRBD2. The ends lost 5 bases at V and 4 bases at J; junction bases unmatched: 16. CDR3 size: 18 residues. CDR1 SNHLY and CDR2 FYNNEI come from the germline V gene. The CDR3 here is CASSPPQREGPKSETQYF. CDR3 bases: TGTGCCAGCAGTCCACCCCAGCGGGAGGGCCCGAAATCAGAGACCCAGTACTTC.

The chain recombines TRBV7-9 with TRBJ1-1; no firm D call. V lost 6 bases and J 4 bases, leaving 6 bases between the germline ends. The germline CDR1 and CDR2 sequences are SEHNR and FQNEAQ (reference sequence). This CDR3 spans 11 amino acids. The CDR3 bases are TGTGCCAGCAGACCCCCCACTGAAGCTTTCTTT. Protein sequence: CASRPPTEAFF.

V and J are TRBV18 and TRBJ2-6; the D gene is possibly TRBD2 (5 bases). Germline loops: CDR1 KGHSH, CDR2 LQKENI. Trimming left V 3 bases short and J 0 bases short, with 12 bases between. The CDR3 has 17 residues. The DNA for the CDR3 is TGTGCCAGCTCACCGAGGGCAGGAAACTCTGGGGCCAACGTCCTGACTTTC. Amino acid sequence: CASSPRAGNSGANVLTF.

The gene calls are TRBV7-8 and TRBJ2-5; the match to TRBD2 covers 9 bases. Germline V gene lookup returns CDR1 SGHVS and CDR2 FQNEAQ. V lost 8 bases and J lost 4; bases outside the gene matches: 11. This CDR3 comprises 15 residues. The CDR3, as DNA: TGTGCCAGCTTCTTAGCGGGAGTGGGGGGAGAGACCCAGTACTTC. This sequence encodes CASFLAGVGGETQYF.

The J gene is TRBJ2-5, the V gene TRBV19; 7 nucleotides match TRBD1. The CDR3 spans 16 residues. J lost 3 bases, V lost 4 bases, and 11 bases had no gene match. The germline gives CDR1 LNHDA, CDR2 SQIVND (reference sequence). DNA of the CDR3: TGTGCCAGTAGTACTGTGGGACAGACGTACGAAGAGACCCAGTACTTC. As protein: CASSTVGQTYEETQYF.

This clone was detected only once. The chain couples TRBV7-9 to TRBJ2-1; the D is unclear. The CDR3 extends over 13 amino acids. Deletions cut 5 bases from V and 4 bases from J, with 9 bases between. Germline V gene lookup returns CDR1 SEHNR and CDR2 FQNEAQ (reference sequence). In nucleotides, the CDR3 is TGTGCCAGCAGCCCCGAAAATTACAATGAGCAGTTCTTC. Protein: CASSPENYNEQFF.

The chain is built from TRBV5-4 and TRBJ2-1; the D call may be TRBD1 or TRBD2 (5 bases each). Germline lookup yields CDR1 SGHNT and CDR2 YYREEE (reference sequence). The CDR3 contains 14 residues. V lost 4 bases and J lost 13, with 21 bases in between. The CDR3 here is CASSGGWRSGPQFF. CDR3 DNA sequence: TGTGCCAGCAGCGGCGGCTGGCGTTCGGGGCCCCAGTTCTTC.

CDR3 coding DNA: TGTGCCAGCAGCCCCATGGGCGCGAACACCGGGGAGCTGTTTTTT. The encoded protein is CASSPMGANTGELFF. The chain joins TRBV9 to TRBJ2-2, with D unclear. The CDR3 has 15 residues. The germline V gene encodes CDR1 SGDLS and CDR2 YYNGEE. The V and J ends lost 4 bases and 0 bases respectively, with 10 bases between them.

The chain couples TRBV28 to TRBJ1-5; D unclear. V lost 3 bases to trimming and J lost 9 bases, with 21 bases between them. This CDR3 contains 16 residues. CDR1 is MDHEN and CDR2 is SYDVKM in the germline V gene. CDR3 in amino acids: CASSFSLPGDSWPQHF. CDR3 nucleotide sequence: TGTGCCAGCAGTTTTTCTCTTCCGGGAGATTCTTGGCCCCAGCATTTT.

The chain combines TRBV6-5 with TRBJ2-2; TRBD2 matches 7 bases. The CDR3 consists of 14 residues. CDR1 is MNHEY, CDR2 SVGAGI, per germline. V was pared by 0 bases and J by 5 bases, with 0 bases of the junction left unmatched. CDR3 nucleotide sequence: TGTGCCAGCAGTTACTCCGGGGGGACCGGGGAGCTGTTTTTT. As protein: CASSYSGGTGELFF.

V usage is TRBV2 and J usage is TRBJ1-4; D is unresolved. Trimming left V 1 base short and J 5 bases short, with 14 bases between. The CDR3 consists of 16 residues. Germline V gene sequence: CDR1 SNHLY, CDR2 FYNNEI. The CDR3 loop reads CASSEVGGRRNEKLFF. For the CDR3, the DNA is TGTGCCAGCAGTGAAGTGGGAGGCAGACGAAATGAAAAACTGTTTTTT.

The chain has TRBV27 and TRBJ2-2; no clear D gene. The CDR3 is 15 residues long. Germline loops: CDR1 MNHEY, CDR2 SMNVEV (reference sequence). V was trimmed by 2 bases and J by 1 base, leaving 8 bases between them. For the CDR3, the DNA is TGTGCCAGCAGTTTAACGCCTTTGAACACCGGGGAGCTGTTTTTT. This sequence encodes CASSLTPLNTGELFF.

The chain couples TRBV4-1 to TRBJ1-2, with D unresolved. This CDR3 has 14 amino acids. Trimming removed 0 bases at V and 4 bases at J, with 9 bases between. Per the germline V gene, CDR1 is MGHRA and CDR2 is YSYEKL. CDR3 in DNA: TGCGCCAGCAGCCAAGACAGCGGATTCTATGGCTACACCTTC. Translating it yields CASSQDSGFYGYTF.

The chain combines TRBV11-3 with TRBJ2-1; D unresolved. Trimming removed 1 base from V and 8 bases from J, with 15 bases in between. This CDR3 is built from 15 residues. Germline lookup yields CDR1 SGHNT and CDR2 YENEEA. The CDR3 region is CASSLAGSTADEQFF. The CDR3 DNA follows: TGTGCCAGCAGCTTAGCGGGCTCCACCGCGGATGAGCAGTTCTTC.

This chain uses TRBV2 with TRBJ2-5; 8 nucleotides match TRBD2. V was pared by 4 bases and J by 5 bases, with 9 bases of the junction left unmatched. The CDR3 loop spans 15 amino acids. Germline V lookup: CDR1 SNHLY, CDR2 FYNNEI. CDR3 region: CASSGLTSEWETQYF. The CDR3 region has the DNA TGTGCCAGCAGTGGCCTGACTAGCGAATGGGAGACCCAGTACTTC.